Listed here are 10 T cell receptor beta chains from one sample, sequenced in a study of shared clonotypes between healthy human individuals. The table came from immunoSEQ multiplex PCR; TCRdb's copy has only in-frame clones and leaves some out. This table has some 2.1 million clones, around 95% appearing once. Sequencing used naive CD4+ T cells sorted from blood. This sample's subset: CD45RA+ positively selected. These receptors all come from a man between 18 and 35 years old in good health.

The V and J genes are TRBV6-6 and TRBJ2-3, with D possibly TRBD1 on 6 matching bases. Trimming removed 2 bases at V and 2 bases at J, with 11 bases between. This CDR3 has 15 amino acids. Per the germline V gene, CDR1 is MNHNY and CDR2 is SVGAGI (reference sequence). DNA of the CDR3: TGTGCCAGCAGTTACCTAGGACAGACCACAGATACGCAGTATTTT. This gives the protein CASSYLGQTTDTQYF.

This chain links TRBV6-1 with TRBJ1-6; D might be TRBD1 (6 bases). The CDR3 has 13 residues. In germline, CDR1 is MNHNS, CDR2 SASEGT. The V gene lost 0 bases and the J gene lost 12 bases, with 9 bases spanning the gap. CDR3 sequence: CASSEATGRPLHF. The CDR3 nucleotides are TGTGCCAGCAGTGAAGCCACAGGGAGACCCCTCCACTTT.

Here the CDR3 reads CASALTGETRLGYTF. Written as DNA, the CDR3 is TGTGCCAGCGCTCTGACAGGGGAAACTCGTCTCGGCTACACCTTC. This chain joins TRBV6-5 and TRBJ1-2, with 8 bases lining up with TRBD1. The J segment lost 8 bases and the V segment lost 8 bases, leaving 16 bases of the junction unmatched. CDR3 length equals 15 residues. Per germline, CDR1 MNHEY and CDR2 SVGAGI.

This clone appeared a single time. The CDR3 is CAWSIQGPSNQPQHF. The DNA of the CDR3 is TGTGCCTGGAGCATACAGGGGCCTAGCAATCAGCCCCAGCATTTT. The chain joins TRBV30 to TRBJ1-5; the match to TRBD1 covers 7 bases. There are 15 residues in the CDR3. Germline trimming cut 3 bases from V and 0 bases from J; bases unmatched to any gene: 5. Germline CDR1 GTSNPN, CDR2 SVGIG (reference sequence).

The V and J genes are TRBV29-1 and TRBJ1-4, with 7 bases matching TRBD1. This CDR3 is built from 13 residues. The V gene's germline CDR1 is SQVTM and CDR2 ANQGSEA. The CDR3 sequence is CINPQGVNEKLFF. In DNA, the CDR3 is TGCATCAATCCGCAGGGGGTTAATGAAAAACTGTTTTTT.

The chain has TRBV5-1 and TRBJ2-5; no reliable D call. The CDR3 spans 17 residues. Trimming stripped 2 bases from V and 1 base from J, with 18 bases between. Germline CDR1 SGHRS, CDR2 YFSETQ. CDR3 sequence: CASSFRVAEVAQETQYF. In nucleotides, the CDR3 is TGCGCCAGCAGCTTTAGGGTCGCAGAGGTGGCCCAAGAGACCCAGTACTTC.

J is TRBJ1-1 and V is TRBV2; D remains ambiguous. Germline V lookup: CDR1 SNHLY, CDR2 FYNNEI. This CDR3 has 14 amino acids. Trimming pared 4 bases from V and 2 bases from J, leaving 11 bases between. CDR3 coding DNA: TGTGCCAGCAGTGTTCTGGCTTCCAACACTGAAGCTTTCTTT. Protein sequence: CASSVLASNTEAFF.

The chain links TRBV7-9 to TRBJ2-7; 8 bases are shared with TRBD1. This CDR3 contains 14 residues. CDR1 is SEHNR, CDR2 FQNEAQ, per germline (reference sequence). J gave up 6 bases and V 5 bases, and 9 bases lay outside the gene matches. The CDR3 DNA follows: TGTGCCAGCAGCCAACGAGCAGGGGGCGCCGAGCAGTACTTC. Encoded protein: CASSQRAGGAEQYF.

The CDR3 DNA follows: TGTGCCACCTCCTGGGGGCAACGGAACACCGGGGAGCTGTTTTTT. Translation: CATSWGQRNTGELFF. The chain couples TRBV10-3 to TRBJ2-2, with D maybe TRBD1 (6 bases). The CDR3 totals 15 residues. V was clipped by 10 bases and J by 1 base, with 16 bases between them. CDR1 is ENHRY and CDR2 is SYGVKD in the germline V gene.

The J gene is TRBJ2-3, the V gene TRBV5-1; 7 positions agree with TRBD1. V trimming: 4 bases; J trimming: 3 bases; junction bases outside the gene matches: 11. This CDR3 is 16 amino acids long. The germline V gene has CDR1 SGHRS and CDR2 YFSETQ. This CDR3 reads CASSRPTGSLTDTQYF. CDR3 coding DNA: TGCGCCAGCAGCCGCCCGACAGGGAGTTTAACAGATACGCAGTATTTT.